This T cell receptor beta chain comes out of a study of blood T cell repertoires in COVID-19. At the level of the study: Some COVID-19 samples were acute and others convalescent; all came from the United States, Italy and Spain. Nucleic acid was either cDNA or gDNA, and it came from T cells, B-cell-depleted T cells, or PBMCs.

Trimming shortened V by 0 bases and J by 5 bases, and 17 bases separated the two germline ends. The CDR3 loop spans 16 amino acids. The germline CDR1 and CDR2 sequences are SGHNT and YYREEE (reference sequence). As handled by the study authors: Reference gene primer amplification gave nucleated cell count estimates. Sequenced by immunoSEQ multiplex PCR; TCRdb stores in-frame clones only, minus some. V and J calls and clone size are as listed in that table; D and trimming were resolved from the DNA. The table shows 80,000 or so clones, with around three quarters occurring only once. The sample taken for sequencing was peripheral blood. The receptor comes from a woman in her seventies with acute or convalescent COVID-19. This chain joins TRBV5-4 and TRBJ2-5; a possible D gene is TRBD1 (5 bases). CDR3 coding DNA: TGTGCCAGCAGCTTGGGTGGCAGGGCCCTCGGGGAGACCCAGTACTTC. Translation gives CASSLGGRALGETQYF.